Only a few counts were recorded for the clone carrying this T cell receptor (beta chain). Per the germline V gene, CDR1 is ENHRY and CDR2 is SYGVKD. The CDR3 runs 15 residues. V was cut by 5 bases and J by 6 bases, with 18 bases left in between. The sample comes from a study of control samples from healthy donors and cancer patients. Measured with immunoSEQ multiplex PCR; TCRdb has only the in-frame clones, and not every one. This sample has approximately 160,000 clones, with 75% to 95% found just once. The source is a woman in her forties in good health. Sequencing was performed on blood. The J gene is TRBJ2-3, the V gene TRBV10-3, with D unresolved. This CDR3 reads CAISSFGPSLDTQYF. CDR3 nucleotides: TGTGCCATCAGTTCTTTCGGGCCGTCTCTGGATACGCAGTATTTT.